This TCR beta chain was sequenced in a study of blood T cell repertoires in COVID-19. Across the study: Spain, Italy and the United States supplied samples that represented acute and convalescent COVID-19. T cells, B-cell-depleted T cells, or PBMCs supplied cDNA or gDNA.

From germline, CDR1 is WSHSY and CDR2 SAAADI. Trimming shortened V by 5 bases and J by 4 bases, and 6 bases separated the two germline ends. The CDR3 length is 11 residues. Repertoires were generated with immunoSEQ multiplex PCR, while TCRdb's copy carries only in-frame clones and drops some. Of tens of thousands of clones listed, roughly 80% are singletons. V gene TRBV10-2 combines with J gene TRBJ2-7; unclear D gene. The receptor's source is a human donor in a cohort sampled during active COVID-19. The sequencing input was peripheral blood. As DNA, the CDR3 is TGCGCCAGCAGTAGCTGGTACGAGCAGTACTTC. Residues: CASSSWYEQYF.